The 27 T cell receptor beta chains in this list originate from one sample, sequenced in a study of blood T cells in healthy people across ages. It was with a sample-barcoded 5' primer and a J-beta primer mix that a second PCR of about 7 to 12 cycles was run. Each CDR3 protein gets one entry after TCRdb re-called the 5' RACE reads with MiXCR. The sample includes fewer than 750,000 distinct CDR3 sequences, approximately 52% seen only once; the top ten take roughly 12%. Sample: blood. These receptors were obtained from an elderly woman in good health.

The chain has TRBV3-1 and TRBJ2-7; D is unresolved. The end of the DNA fits TRBJ2-5 better, so the J call may be wrong. The germline gives CDR1 LGHDT, CDR2 YNNKEL (reference sequence). The CDR3 is 18 residues long. The CDR3 loop is CASSQTSGARFYSETQYF. The CDR3 coding sequence is TGTGCCAGCAGCCAAACGTCCGGAGCAAGATTCTATTCGGAGACCCAGTACTTC.

To note about this clonotype: This sequence may be a read error, since a much larger clone differs from it by one base. The conserved phenylalanine or tryptophan normally closing the CDR3 is absent here, so this likely arose from a read error. This chain links TRBV12-3 or TRBV12-4 with TRBJ2-7; D unresolved. The tail of the sequence fits TRBJ2-5 better, so the J call may be wrong. There are 12 residues in the CDR3. The CDR3 spells CASSLLPGTQYL. The CDR3 nucleotides are TGTGCCAGCAGTCTATTGCCAGGGACCCAGTACCTC.

This clonotype was detected only a few times. V gene TRBV5-1 combines with J gene TRBJ2-1; D is ambiguous. TRBJ2-7 explains the end of the DNA better; the J call may be wrong. The CDR3 is 16 amino acids. From germline, CDR1 is SGHRS and CDR2 YFSETQ. The CDR3 bases are TGCGCCAGCAGCCTTGCAAGTTGGCAGTCCTACAATGAGCAGTACTTC. It specifies CASSLASWQSYNEQYF.

This sequence joins TRBV12-3 or TRBV12-4 and TRBJ1-5, with TRBD1 matching 7 bases. The length of the CDR3 is 15 residues. The J segment lost 3 bases and the V segment lost 6 bases, leaving 8 bases of the junction unmatched. The CDR3 bases are TGTGCCAGCAGCCGAGGGACAGAGTACAATCAGCCCCAGCATTTT. It encodes CASSRGTEYNQPQHF.

This sequence joins TRBV11-2 and TRBJ2-7, with D perhaps TRBD1 (6 bases). V lost 4 bases and J lost 5, with 18 bases in between. The CDR3 is 15 residues long. CDR1 and CDR2 from the germline V gene are SGHAT and FQNNGV. The chain's CDR3 is CASSSGKEQGDEQYF. The CDR3 region has the DNA TGTGCCAGCAGCTCCGGGAAGGAACAGGGTGACGAGCAGTACTTC.

V is TRBV29-1 and J is TRBJ2-1; 14 nucleotides line up with TRBD2. CDR1 and CDR2 (germline): SQVTM, ANQGSEA. V lost 1 base, J lost 5 bases, and 7 bases stayed unmatched. The CDR3 runs to 17 residues. CDR3 sequence reads: CSVEAPGTSGGDNEQFF. Here the CDR3 DNA reads TGCAGCGTTGAAGCACCCGGGACTAGCGGGGGAGACAATGAGCAGTTCTTC.

This clonotype showed up many times. The rearrangement uses TRBV29-1 and TRBJ2-1; 7 nucleotides match TRBD2. CDR3 length: 14 residues. The trim removed 0 bases at V and 6 bases at J, leaving 5 bases unmatched. Germline CDR1 is SQVTM and CDR2 is ANQGSEA. The CDR3 reads CSVEDRLASNEQFF. CDR3 sequence (DNA): TGCAGCGTTGAAGACAGACTAGCTTCCAATGAGCAGTTCTTC.

Only a few counts were recorded for this clonotype. This rearrangement joins TRBV27 to TRBJ1-2, with D possibly being TRBD1 (5 bases). This CDR3 is built from 15 residues. V lost 3 bases, J lost 7 bases, and 18 bases lay in between. Germline V CDR1 and CDR2: MNHEY, SMNVEV (reference sequence). CDR3 amino acids: CASSLEGRSVGGYTF. CDR3 nucleotides: TGTGCCAGCAGTTTGGAGGGGCGTTCTGTCGGTGGCTACACCTTC.

The genes are TRBV7-9 and TRBJ2-1, with 10 bases identical to TRBD2. The CDR3 length is 14 residues. The V gene's germline CDR1 is SEHNR and CDR2 FQNEAQ (reference sequence). J was trimmed by 8 bases and V by 7 bases; bases with no gene match: 8. CDR3 DNA sequence: TGTGCCAGCACGGACAGCGGGGGGGTGGATGAGCAGTTCTTC. Amino acid sequence: CASTDSGGVDEQFF.

This sequence joins TRBV24-1 and TRBJ1-1; weak D call: TRBD1 (5 bases). Germline V lookup: CDR1 KGHDR, CDR2 SFDVKD. V was pared by 1 base and J by 5 bases, with 7 bases between. CDR3 length equals 13 residues. CDR3 coding DNA: TGTGCCACCAGTGATTTAGGGGAGACTGAAGCTTTCTTT. It codes for CATSDLGETEAFF.

The chain is built from TRBV15 and TRBJ1-4, with D perhaps TRBD1 (5 bases). The germline CDR1 and CDR2 sequences are LNHNV and YYDKDF (reference sequence). This CDR3 is built from 15 residues. V lost 0 bases to trimming and J lost 5 bases, with 10 bases between them. The CDR3 nucleotides are TGTGCCACCAGCAGAGATTCCAGGGCCAATGAAAAACTGTTTTTT. It yields the protein CATSRDSRANEKLFF.

About this clonotype itself: A clone one base away is much larger, so this may be a read error. This chain uses TRBV5-6 with TRBJ2-4; D uncertain. CDR1 and CDR2 from the germline V gene are SGHDT and YYEEEE. The CDR3 is made up of 15 amino acids. The CDR3: CASSFFGVAENIQYF. DNA of the CDR3: TGTGCCAGCAGCTTTTTCGGCGTAGCCGAAAACATTCAGTACTTC.

Comment on this clonotype: Lacking the conserved final phenylalanine or tryptophan, this CDR3 likely reflects a read error. The V gene is TRBV7-9, the J gene TRBJ1-5, with no clear D. V lost 3 bases, J lost 6 bases, and 6 bases lay in between. From germline, CDR1 is SEHNR and CDR2 FQNEAQ (reference sequence). The CDR3 has 12 amino acids. The CDR3 bases are TGTGCCAGCAGCTTCGGCCGTCAGCCCCAGCATTTG. This encodes CASSFGRQPQHL.

V gene TRBV5-1 combines with J gene TRBJ2-5, with TRBD1 as a possible D gene (5 bases). This CDR3 comprises 12 residues. CDR1 and CDR2 from the germline V gene are SGHRS and YFSETQ. Here the CDR3 reads CVTEGAPGTQYF. The CDR3 DNA reads as TGCGTCACCGAAGGGGCGCCTGGGACCCAGTACTTC.

Of note for this clonotype: This may stem from a read error, because a much larger clone lies one nucleotide away. The chain carries TRBV12-3 or TRBV12-4 and TRBJ2-1, with 9 positions matching TRBD1. CDR3 size: 15 residues. The CDR3 protein is CASSSRQGGINERFF. The CDR3, as DNA: TGTGCCAGCAGTTCGAGACAGGGGGGGATCAATGAGCGGTTCTTC.

The chain carries TRBV18 and TRBJ2-7, with 10 positions matching TRBD1. The CDR3 is made up of 14 amino acids. J gave up 4 bases and V 3 bases, and 3 bases lay outside the gene matches. CDR1 and CDR2 (germline): KGHSH, LQKENI. As DNA, the CDR3 is TGTGCCAGCTCACCGGGACAGGGGCGTTACGAGCAGTACTTC. Translating it yields CASSPGQGRYEQYF.

Regarding this clonotype: One end of the junction varies from germline; a read error may be responsible. The chain recombines TRBV20-1 with TRBJ2-7; the D gene could be TRBD1 or TRBD2 (5 bases each). Per the germline V gene, CDR1 is DFQATT and CDR2 is SNEGSKA (reference sequence). The CDR3 has 11 amino acids. CDR3 loop: CSVRGAYGQYF. In DNA, the CDR3 is TGCAGTGTGAGGGGCGCCTACGGGCAGTACTTC.

In this sample, this clonotype turned up many times. The chain has TRBV4-2 and TRBJ2-1; perhaps TRBD2 as D (5 bases). Germline loops: CDR1 LGHNA, CDR2 YNFKEQ. The CDR3 covers 15 residues. V dropped 0 bases and J dropped 3 bases, with 9 bases sitting between them. CDR3 sequence: CASSQEGSDYNEQFF. CDR3 in DNA: TGTGCCAGCAGCCAAGAGGGTAGCGACTACAATGAGCAGTTCTTC.

This clonotype was detected a few times. The chain carries TRBV7-9 and TRBJ2-1, with D possibly TRBD1 on 6 matching bases. The V end was cut by 2 bases, the J end by 6 bases, with 11 bases between. Germline CDR1 and CDR2: SEHNR and FQNEAQ (reference sequence). The CDR3 loop spans 14 amino acids. CDR3 sequence (DNA): TGTGCCAGCAGCTTAATACAGGGCAGCAATGAGCAGTTCTTC. It specifies CASSLIQGSNEQFF.

The J gene is TRBJ1-4, the V gene TRBV5-1; D not resolved. Germline V CDR1 and CDR2: SGHRS, YFSETQ. The CDR3 is made up of 13 amino acids. Trimming pared 4 bases from V and 7 bases from J, leaving 11 bases between. CDR3: CASSVTAGEKLFF. In nucleotides, the CDR3 is TGCGCCAGCAGCGTCACGGCGGGTGAAAAACTGTTTTTT.

The chain combines TRBV20-1 with TRBJ2-1; D may be TRBD2 (5 bases). This CDR3 has 17 amino acids. Trimming removed 5 bases from V and 2 bases from J, with 22 bases in between. Germline V gene data show CDR1 as DFQATT and CDR2 as SNEGSKA (reference sequence). CDR3 protein: CSAQPPIRARAYNEQFF. In DNA, the CDR3 is TGCAGTGCTCAACCCCCCATACGCGCGAGGGCCTACAATGAGCAGTTCTTC.

Here the CDR3 reads CSARRQQNQPQHF. The CDR3 bases are TGCAGTGCTAGGCGTCAGCAAAATCAGCCCCAGCATTTT. The J gene is TRBJ1-5, the V gene TRBV20-1, with unresolved D. CDR3 length: 13 amino acids. The germline V gene has CDR1 DFQATT and CDR2 SNEGSKA (reference sequence). Trimming removed 3 bases at V and 4 bases at J, with 10 bases between.

V usage is TRBV7-9 and J usage is TRBJ2-5, with D possibly TRBD1 on 6 matching bases. The DNA end favors TRBJ2-7, so the J call may be wrong. The CDR3 is 15 amino acids. Germline V gene lookup returns CDR1 SEHNR and CDR2 FQNEAQ (reference sequence). CDR3 in DNA: TGTGCCAGCAGCCTCACGGGACAAATCTTTTACGAGCAGTACTTC. The encoded protein is CASSLTGQIFYEQYF.

This clonotype was seen at least ten times. CDR3 protein: CSVAGQGGYLGYTF. The CDR3 nucleotides are TGCAGCGTTGCTGGGCAGGGTGGTTATTTGGGCTACACCTTC. The V and J genes are TRBV29-1 and TRBJ1-2; possibly TRBD1 for D (5 bases). Looked up from germline, CDR1 is SQVTM and CDR2 is ANQGSEA. The CDR3 is 14 residues long. Trimming stripped 4 bases from V and 8 bases from J, with 20 bases between.

This clonotype occurred many times. CDR3 protein: CASSLEGIVDIQYF. The CDR3 coding sequence is TGCGCCAGCAGCTTGGAGGGAATTGTGGACATTCAGTACTTC. The chain combines TRBV5-1 with TRBJ2-4; D not certain. Germline V CDR1 and CDR2: SGHRS, YFSETQ. V lost 0 bases, J lost 8 bases, and 12 bases lay in between. The CDR3 consists of 14 residues.

The gene calls are TRBV5-1 and TRBJ1-2, with a weak D call TRBD1 (6 bases). The CDR3 covers 15 residues. V lost 0 bases and J lost 2, with 11 bases in between. CDR1 SGHRS and CDR2 YFSETQ come from the germline V gene. The CDR3 sequence is CASSLAPGTNYGYTF. The CDR3 bases are TGCGCCAGCAGCTTGGCCCCGGGGACAAACTATGGCTACACCTTC. Full variable domain (remainder filled in from reference TRBV5-1 and TRBJ1-2): KAGVTQTPRYLIKTRGQQVTLSCSPISGHRSVSWYQQTPGQGLQFLFEYFSETQRNKGNFPGRFSGRQFSNSRSEMNVSTLELGDSALYLCASSLAPGTNYGYTFGSGTRLTVV.

This clonotype was picked up one time. The chain carries TRBV4-1 and TRBJ2-7, with no clear D. Germline values: CDR1 MGHRA, CDR2 YSYEKL. The CDR3 extends over 15 amino acids. Trimming took off 1 base at V and 2 bases at J, with 12 bases between the two ends. CDR3 DNA sequence: TGCGCCAGCAGCCAAGTTTCGGCAGCCCCCTACGAGCAGTACTTC. Translating gives CASSQVSAAPYEQYF.